This TCR beta chain came from a study of cytomegalovirus exposure and HLA in healthy donors. Per germline, CDR1 MNHEY and CDR2 SMNVEV (reference sequence). The V gene lost 2 bases and the J gene lost 0 bases, with 8 bases spanning the gap. The CDR3 covers 14 residues. In regard to this clone: The antigen is undetermined.

The study ran its PCR with 60 Vbeta and 13 Jbeta primers. Here immunoSEQ multiplex PCR was the method, and the copy in TCRdb shows in-frame clones only, minus some. The data show 85,000 to 100,000 clones, 79% seen once. Study outcomes and limitations: According to a later analysis, donors in an Asian-associated ancestry cluster reportedly had fewer N-insertions than the roughly 720-donor mean. When analyzed later, a missense DCLRE1C variant was found to be linked to TCR beta V- and J-gene trimming.

The chain uses TRBV27 and TRBJ2-7; no clear D. The sequencing input was PBMCs. The TCR was taken from a male donor in good health and CMV-seropositive. The DNA for the CDR3 is TGTGCCAGCAGTTTAGATATTAGCTCCTACGAGCAGTACTTC. It translates to CASSLDISSYEQYF.